This T cell receptor beta chain was documented in a study of beta chain features in type 1 diabetes. Study-level results: Moderate yet significant TCRB CDR3 shortening was seen in Type 1 diabetes patients in all four CD4+ subsets. Using cDNA template may skew counts toward highly expressing activated cells.

Expressed TCRB transcripts were sequenced because the entire RNA isolate underwent reverse transcription. Sequencing was performed with immunoSEQ multiplex PCR; in TCRdb, only in-frame clones are kept and a portion is missing. The sample records about 650,000 clones, 12% being singletons. On this clone: Its antigen is currently unknown.

Each of the sorted populations had a purity greater than 98%. Germline V lookup: CDR1 KGHSH, CDR2 LQKENI. V lost 5 bases to trimming and J lost 1 base; unmatched junction nucleotides: 3. The CDR3 consists of 15 residues. The sample consisted of naive CD4+ T cells from blood. This sequence was found in a man between 25 and 39 years old with type 1 diabetes. The rearrangement joins TRBV18 to TRBJ2-3; 10 nucleotides match TRBD1. Here the CDR3 reads CASSAGTGGTDTQYF. Here the CDR3 DNA reads TGTGCCAGCTCAGCCGGGACAGGGGGCACAGATACGCAGTATTTT.